Listed here is a single T cell receptor beta chain. Its specificity is not known. Repertoires were generated with immunoSEQ multiplex PCR, while TCRdb's copy carries only in-frame clones and drops some. The sample lists about 690,000 clones; 90% were seen once. This sample is part of a study of shared clonotypes between healthy human individuals. Study in general: A couple of women and a few men aged 18 to 49 served as donors. The study's findings and limits: Shared across several donors were around 5% of the naive CD4 clonotypes. Clonotype sharing among donors, it was expected, would be affected by sequencing depth.

The CDR3 loop spans 14 amino acids. Germline loops: CDR1 LNHDA, CDR2 SQIVND (reference sequence). V lost 5 bases and J lost 3; bases outside the gene matches: 5. The origin of this receptor is a man younger than 35 in good health. Some clones in this sample may be carry-over from other donors' samples. The V gene is TRBV19, the J gene TRBJ2-7, with 9 bases lining up with TRBD1. The specimen was memory CD8+ T cells from PBMCs. Subset of the sample: CD45RO+ cells pooled with CCR7-negative TemRA cells. CDR3 nucleotides: TGTGCCAGTAGTCGCGGGACAGGGTACTACGAGCAGTACTTC. It is translated as CASSRGTGYYEQYF. The entire variable domain, with the rest obtained from reference TRBV19 and TRBJ2-7, is as follows: DGGITQSPKYLFRKEGQNVTLSCEQNLNHDAMYWYRQDPGQGLRLIYYSQIVNDFQKGDIAEGYSVSREKKESFPLTVTSAQKNPTAFYLCASSRGTGYYEQYFGPGTRLTVT.